The clone carrying this TCR beta chain was seen many times. Its antigen is currently unknown. The data were taken from a study of CD8 T cells in ankylosing spondylitis. One entry per CDR3 protein, called by TCRdb with MiXCR from the 5' RACE reads. The table shows under 300,000 distinct CDR3 sequences, with about 11% occurring only once. Whole-study findings and limits: Clones linked to disease were reported to show significant enrichment in matched ankylosing spondylitis synovial fluid. Clones linked with disease were CD8+ and fairly uncommon in the peripheral blood.

V lost 3 bases and J lost 6; bases outside the gene matches: 10. This CDR3 comprises 16 residues. CDR1 and CDR2 from the germline V gene are KGHDR and SFDVKD. This rearrangement joins TRBV24-1 to TRBJ2-1; 7 bases agree with TRBD2. The sequenced sample was blood, either unsorted or a sorted T cell fraction (not recorded which). The TCR sequence derives from a male donor with ankylosing spondylitis or in good health (not recorded which). CDR3 sequence: CATSDHLAAPPNEQFF. The CDR3 bases are TGTGCCACCAGTGATCACCTAGCGGCACCTCCCAATGAGCAGTTCTTC.